A single sample is the source of the 9 T cell receptor beta chains below, sequenced in a study of lymphopenia after photon versus proton radiotherapy. Using immunoSEQ multiplex PCR, the repertoire was profiled, and TCRdb retains in-frame clones only, with some absent. The sample records 25,000 to 35,000 clones, roughly nine tenths being singletons. The sequencing used peripheral blood, collected from a patient treated with proton-based radiotherapy. These TCRs come from a woman aged 70-85 years with pancreatic cancer. Some clones in this sample may be carry-over from other donors' samples.

The genes are TRBV2 and TRBJ1-5; TRBD1 matches 8 bases. The V gene end was trimmed by 4 bases and the J gene end by 1 base; junction bases not matched to a gene: 6. Germline assignment: CDR1 SNHLY and CDR2 FYNNEI. This CDR3 contains 16 residues. The CDR3 reads CASSGPGQGSNQPQHF. The CDR3 DNA reads as TGTGCCAGCAGTGGCCCTGGACAGGGAAGCAATCAGCCCCAGCATTTT.

The sample holds a few counts of this clone. The chain combines TRBV10-3 with TRBJ1-4, with no clear D. Trimming took 4 bases from V and 5 from J, leaving 11 bases between them. The CDR3 spans 14 residues. Germline V gene data show CDR1 as ENHRY and CDR2 as SYGVKD. The CDR3, as DNA: TGTGCCATCAGTGTGGAGTCCTCAAATGAAAAACTGTTTTTT. This translates into CAISVESSNEKLFF.

The V and J genes are TRBV28 and TRBJ2-1; D gene unclear. Germline values: CDR1 MDHEN, CDR2 SYDVKM. There are 11 residues in the CDR3. Between the trimmed V and J ends, which lost 2 bases and 5 bases, there was a span of 1 base. The CDR3 bases are TGTGCCAGCAGTTTAAACAATGAGCAGTTCTTC. As protein: CASSLNNEQFF.

The chain couples TRBV7-6 to TRBJ1-5; unclear D gene. In germline, CDR1 is SGHVS, CDR2 FNYEAQ. The germline V and J ends were trimmed by 3 bases and 4 bases, with 7 bases remaining between them. This CDR3 is 13 amino acids long. CDR3 nucleotide sequence: TGTGCCAGCAGCTTTTCGGGAAATCAGCCCCAGCATTTT. Protein: CASSFSGNQPQHF.

This clone was counted a few times. V usage is TRBV10-3 and J usage is TRBJ1-2, with TRBD1 identical over 9 bases. The CDR3 totals 16 residues. Germline CDR1 is ENHRY and CDR2 is SYGVKD. V was clipped by 2 bases and J by 3 bases; unmatched bases: 7. CDR3 region: CAISEPTGGAYYGYTF. The CDR3 DNA reads as TGTGCCATCAGTGAGCCTACAGGGGGCGCATACTATGGCTACACCTTC.

V and J are TRBV11-3 and TRBJ2-3; the D is unclear. Trimming left V 4 bases short and J 4 bases short, with 12 bases between. The germline V gene encodes CDR1 SGHNT and CDR2 YENEEA. The CDR3 is made up of 14 amino acids. As DNA, the CDR3 is TGTGCCAGCAGCTCGGGTTTCGCGGCAGATACGCAGTATTTT. As protein: CASSSGFAADTQYF.

This sequence joins TRBV28 and TRBJ1-2; a possible D gene is TRBD1 (6 bases). CDR1 is MDHEN, CDR2 SYDVKM, per germline. The CDR3 totals 13 residues. V lost 5 bases to trimming and J lost 7 bases, with 14 bases between them. CDR3 loop: CASSQYRGVGYTF. In nucleotides, the CDR3 is TGTGCCAGCAGTCAATATAGGGGGGTTGGCTACACCTTC.

This chain uses TRBV28 with TRBJ1-3; D call uncertain. Trimming cost V 3 bases and J 0 bases, with 3 bases left between them. Germline V gene lookup returns CDR1 MDHEN and CDR2 SYDVKM. The CDR3 has 13 amino acids. The CDR3 protein is CASSFISGNTIYF. In DNA form, the CDR3 reads TGTGCCAGCAGTTTTATCTCTGGAAACACCATATATTTT.

This sequence joins TRBV19 and TRBJ2-1; 8 positions match TRBD1. After removal of 4 bases from V and 8 bases from J, the junction contained 10 bases not matched to a gene. This CDR3 region has 15 residues. Germline assignment: CDR1 LNHDA and CDR2 SQIVND (reference sequence). This chain's CDR3 is CASSKGAGGSDEQFF. The CDR3 DNA is TGTGCCAGTAGTAAGGGGGCAGGGGGCTCGGATGAGCAGTTCTTC.